One sample yielded the 15 T cell receptor beta chains listed below, sequenced in a study of shared clonotypes between healthy human individuals. Profiled with immunoSEQ multiplex PCR; TCRdb holds only in-frame clones, not every one. The sample holds around 690,000 clones; around 90% are singletons and the top ten take 34%. The sample was memory CD8+ T cells from PBMCs. Subset defined: CD45RO+ cells pooled with CCR7-negative TemRA cells. All receptors derive from a man younger than 30 in good health. Some clones in this sample may be carry-over from other donors' samples.

This clone is a singleton in its sample. This rearrangement joins TRBV27 to TRBJ1-4; no reliable D call. The CDR3 has 15 residues. V was trimmed by 7 bases and J by 8 bases, leaving 20 bases between them. Germline values: CDR1 MNHEY, CDR2 SMNVEV (reference sequence). The CDR3 reads CASNPTGPPLEKLFF. CDR3 in DNA: TGTGCCAGCAATCCTACCGGGCCCCCGCTGGAAAAACTGTTTTTT. Complete variable domain (other parts from reference TRBV27 and TRBJ1-4): EAQVTQNPRYLITVTGKKLTVTCSQNMNHEYMSWYRQDPGLGLRQIYYSMNVEVTDKGDVPEGYKVSRKEKRNFPLILESPSPNQTSLYFCASNPTGPPLEKLFFGSGTQLSVL.

The chain employs TRBV6-5 and TRBJ2-1; D might be TRBD2 (5 bases). V lost 0 bases to trimming and J lost 13 bases, with 13 bases between them. This CDR3 region has 13 residues. The germline V gene has CDR1 MNHEY and CDR2 SVGAGI. Here the CDR3 DNA reads TGTGCCAGCAGTTACTCGGCTAGCCTGATCCAGTTCTTC. Its protein product is CASSYSASLIQFF.

Turning to this clone: The same CDR3 also results from other DNA sequences found in this sample. V usage is TRBV28 and J usage is TRBJ2-2; 11 bases align to TRBD2. Germline V gene lookup returns CDR1 MDHEN and CDR2 SYDVKM. The V segment lost 6 bases and the J segment 5 bases; nucleotides outside the gene matches: 5. This CDR3 contains 15 residues. CDR3 loop: CASSLRLAGTGELFF. DNA of the CDR3: TGTGCCAGCAGCCTTAGACTAGCGGGAACCGGGGAGCTGTTTTTT.

The V and J genes are TRBV2 and TRBJ1-1; tentative D call: TRBD1 (5 bases). Germline V gene data show CDR1 as SNHLY and CDR2 as FYNNEI. This CDR3 spans 12 amino acids. V dropped 8 bases and J dropped 2 bases, with 9 bases sitting between them. The CDR3 reads CASGGVNTEAFF. CDR3 coding DNA: TGTGCCAGCGGGGGGGTTAACACTGAAGCTTTCTTT. Together with reference TRBV2 and TRBJ1-1, the CDR3 gives the full variable domain: EPEVTQTPSHQVTQMGQEVILRCVPISNHLYFYWYRQILGQKVEFLVSFYNNEISEKSEIFDDQFSVERPDGSNFTLKIRSTKLEDSAMYFCASGGVNTEAFFGQGTRLTVV.

V is TRBV5-6 and J is TRBJ1-2; D unclear. Germline V gene data show CDR1 as SGHDT and CDR2 as YYEEEE. The CDR3 consists of 14 residues. Trimming left V 2 bases short and J 2 bases short, with 10 bases between. In DNA form, the CDR3 reads TGTGCCAGCAGCTTAGTAAATACGAACTATGGCTACACCTTC. Translation: CASSLVNTNYGYTF.

The J gene is TRBJ1-2, the V gene TRBV29-1, with a tentative D call TRBD1 (5 bases). The V end was cut by 4 bases, the J end by 4 bases, with 10 bases between. This CDR3 has 12 amino acids. Germline assignment: CDR1 SQVTM and CDR2 ANQGSEA. The CDR3 here is CSVVGGTYGYTF. CDR3 DNA sequence: TGCAGCGTTGTGGGGGGGACCTATGGCTACACCTTC.

The V call is TRBV7-6, the J call TRBJ2-2; D uncertain. From germline, CDR1 is SGHVS and CDR2 FNYEAQ. The CDR3 spans 14 residues. The V and J ends lost 1 base and 1 base respectively, with 4 bases between them. CDR3 in amino acids: CASSLEQNTGELFF. The CDR3 DNA is TGTGCCAGCAGCTTAGAACAGAACACCGGGGAGCTGTTTTTT.

Comment on this clone: The junction differs from germline at one of its ends, possibly a read error. This chain links TRBV11-2 with TRBJ2-7, with TRBD2 matching over 7 bases. Germline V gene sequence: CDR1 SGHAT, CDR2 FQNNGV. This CDR3 spans 15 amino acids. The CDR3 sequence is CASRLGGGPLYEQYF. The CDR3 DNA sequence: TGTGCCAGCAGATTAGGCGGGGGACCCCTCTACGAGCAGTACTTC.

This clone was picked up a small number of times. The rearrangement uses TRBV9 and TRBJ2-7; tentative D call: TRBD1 (5 bases). Per germline, CDR1 SGDLS and CDR2 YYNGEE. The length of the CDR3 is 15 residues. Trimming cost V 4 bases and J 0 bases, with 14 bases left between them. The CDR3 protein is CASSPAGRGSYEQYF. CDR3 nucleotides: TGTGCCAGCAGCCCTGCAGGGCGCGGCTCCTACGAGCAGTACTTC.

The gene calls are TRBV29-1 and TRBJ2-7; D is unresolved. This CDR3 comprises 11 residues. CDR1 is SQVTM and CDR2 is ANQGSEA in the germline V gene. The V and J ends lost 8 bases and 4 bases respectively, with 12 bases between them. The CDR3 loop reads CSYLMGYEQYF. CDR3 DNA sequence: TGCAGCTATCTGATGGGTTACGAGCAGTACTTC.

The chain employs TRBV10-3 and TRBJ2-1; a weak D match, TRBD2 (5 bases). The germline V gene has CDR1 ENHRY and CDR2 SYGVKD. With 7 bases removed from V and 0 bases from J, the gap between germline ends came to 10 bases. The CDR3 has 14 amino acids. The CDR3 loop is CAIIRGSSYNEQFF. The CDR3 DNA sequence: TGTGCCATCATTAGAGGGAGCTCCTACAATGAGCAGTTCTTC.

This clone was picked up one time. This chain uses TRBV7-2 with TRBJ2-7; D not certain. Trimming removed 5 bases at V and 2 bases at J, with 16 bases between. CDR3 size: 15 residues. In germline, CDR1 is SGHTA, CDR2 FQGNSA. In DNA, the CDR3 is TGTGCCAGCAGCCCCGGACGACTGGTAGCCTACGAGCAGTACTTC. Encoded protein: CASSPGRLVAYEQYF.

The J gene is TRBJ2-7, the V gene TRBV6-1; TRBD2 might be the D (5 bases). Per germline, CDR1 MNHNS and CDR2 SASEGT. This CDR3 contains 14 residues. Trimming stripped 5 bases from V and 2 bases from J, with 13 bases between. The CDR3 protein is CASSRGFPAYEQYF. The DNA for the CDR3 is TGTGCCAGCAGTAGAGGGTTCCCCGCCTACGAGCAGTACTTC.

The chain employs TRBV4-1 and TRBJ2-2; D unclear. The CDR3 loop spans 18 amino acids. The germline V gene has CDR1 MGHRA and CDR2 YSYEKL. Trimming stripped 0 bases from V and 2 bases from J, with 16 bases between. The chain's CDR3 is CASSQDLAYQFNTGELFF. CDR3 DNA: TGCGCCAGCAGCCAAGATTTGGCCTATCAGTTTAACACCGGGGAGCTGTTTTTT.

V usage is TRBV19 and J usage is TRBJ2-5; possible D gene TRBD2, 5 bases. V was trimmed by 5 bases and J by 3 bases, leaving 10 bases between them. Germline V gene sequence: CDR1 LNHDA, CDR2 SQIVND (reference sequence). There are 13 residues in the CDR3. CDR3 nucleotide sequence: TGTGCCAGTAGTCCCGGAGGTGAAGAGACCCAGTACTTC. Amino acids: CASSPGGEETQYF.